These 29 T cell receptor beta chains were all obtained from the same sample, sequenced in a study of blood T cell repertoires in COVID-19. The protocol was immunoSEQ multiplex PCR, while the TCRdb copy is restricted to in-frame clones and leaves out a portion. The data show around 100,000 clones, with roughly 90% seen just once and 1.9% held by the top ten. Sequencing was performed on peripheral blood. Receptor source: a woman aged 45-59 years with COVID-19, enrolled during active disease.

About this clone itself: Other DNA sequences of this sample code for an identical CDR3. This chain links TRBV5-1 with TRBJ1-1; tentatively, D is TRBD1 (6 bases). The V gene lost 0 bases and the J gene lost 4 bases, with 7 bases spanning the gap. The germline V gene encodes CDR1 SGHRS and CDR2 YFSETQ. The CDR3 is 13 residues long. The CDR3 sequence: CASSLDRVTEAFF. The CDR3 bases are TGCGCCAGCAGCTTGGACAGGGTCACTGAAGCTTTCTTT.

V is TRBV5-1 and J is TRBJ1-1; 8 bases align to TRBD1. The trim removed 0 bases at V and 4 bases at J, leaving 5 bases unmatched. Per germline, CDR1 SGHRS and CDR2 YFSETQ. The CDR3 covers 15 residues. For the CDR3, the DNA is TGCGCCAGCAGCTTGGCCAAGGACAGGGCCACTGAAGCTTTCTTT. Amino acid sequence: CASSLAKDRATEAFF.

The rearrangement joins TRBV5-5 to TRBJ2-2; D might be TRBD1 (6 bases). Trimming cost V 5 bases and J 3 bases, with 14 bases left between them. This CDR3 has 15 amino acids. CDR1 is SGHKS and CDR2 is YYEKEE in the germline V gene (reference sequence). The CDR3 DNA reads as TGTGCCAGCAGGCACAGGGTAAGTGACACCGGGGAGCTGTTTTTT. Amino acid sequence: CASRHRVSDTGELFF.

The chain combines TRBV19 with TRBJ2-2; tentatively, D is TRBD1 (6 bases). CDR3 length equals 13 residues. V lost 4 bases and J lost 6, with 9 bases in between. Germline V CDR1 and CDR2: LNHDA, SQIVND (reference sequence). The DNA of the CDR3 is TGTGCCAGTAGTACACAGGGTGCCGGGGAGCTGTTTTTT. It specifies CASSTQGAGELFF.

The chain has TRBV9 and TRBJ1-3; D call uncertain. This CDR3 comprises 17 residues. CDR1 and CDR2 (germline): SGDLS, YYNGEE. Trimming stripped 2 bases from V and 0 bases from J, with 15 bases between. In nucleotides, the CDR3 is TGTGCCAGCAGCGTTAAGGGCATGGGGAGCTCTGGAAACACCATATATTTT. Amino acids: CASSVKGMGSSGNTIYF.

The chain recombines TRBV6-6 with TRBJ1-2; TRBD1 agrees at 7 bases. With 7 bases clipped from V and 0 bases from J, the junction kept 11 bases outside the gene matches. This CDR3 spans 16 amino acids. Germline V gene data show CDR1 as MNHNY and CDR2 as SVGAGI (reference sequence). CDR3 protein: CASMAAGGYTNYGYTF. The CDR3 coding sequence is TGTGCCAGCATGGCGGCAGGGGGATATACTAACTATGGCTACACCTTC.

The sample holds a few counts of this clone. J is TRBJ1-1 and V is TRBV2, with D hard to call. The ends were cut back, 3 bases at V and 0 bases at J, with 17 bases in the middle. The V gene's germline CDR1 is SNHLY and CDR2 FYNNEI. CDR3 length: 17 amino acids. CDR3 sequence (DNA): TGTGCCAGCAGTGATGATGGCAGTAATACCATGAACACTGAAGCTTTCTTT. Its protein is CASSDDGSNTMNTEAFF. The variable domain in full, with the rest retrieved from reference TRBV2 and TRBJ1-1, is EPEVTQTPSHQVTQMGQEVILRCVPISNHLYFYWYRQILGQKVEFLVSFYNNEISEKSEIFDDQFSVERPDGSNFTLKIRSTKLEDSAMYFCASSDDGSNTMNTEAFFGQGTRLTVV.

The chain is built from TRBV9 and TRBJ1-5; no definite D call. Germline assignment: CDR1 SGDLS and CDR2 YYNGEE. The CDR3 totals 15 residues. V was trimmed by 0 bases and J by 4 bases, leaving 11 bases between them. The CDR3 DNA reads TGTGCCAGCAGCGTAGACGGGATCGGGAATCAGCCCCAGCATTTT. Its translation: CASSVDGIGNQPQHF.

The chain employs TRBV7-6 and TRBJ2-1; 8 bases map to TRBD1. The CDR3 has 14 amino acids. Germline V CDR1 and CDR2: SGHVS, FNYEAQ. The J segment lost 7 bases and the V segment lost 4 bases, leaving 6 bases of the junction unmatched. CDR3 amino acids: CASSSLRGPNEQFF. In DNA form, the CDR3 reads TGTGCCAGCAGCTCCCTCAGGGGGCCAAATGAGCAGTTCTTC. Filled out from reference TRBV7-6 and TRBJ2-1, the complete variable domain reads GAGVSQSPRYKVTKRGQDVALRCDPISGHVSLYWYRQALGQGPEFLTYFNYEAQQDKSGLPNDRFSAERPEGSISTLTIQRTEQRDSAMYRCASSSLRGPNEQFFGPGTRLTVL.

The chain uses TRBV5-4 and TRBJ1-2; D may be TRBD1 (6 bases). The germline V and J ends were trimmed by 3 bases and 4 bases, with 13 bases remaining between them. The germline V gene has CDR1 SGHNT and CDR2 YYREEE (reference sequence). This CDR3 is built from 14 residues. CDR3 sequence: CASSSVTGAYGYTF. DNA of the CDR3: TGTGCCAGCAGCTCCGTGACAGGCGCCTATGGCTACACCTTC.

The genes are TRBV7-8 and TRBJ2-7, with a weak D call TRBD1 (7 bases). Trimming cost V 5 bases and J 7 bases, with 21 bases left between them. The CDR3 extends over 15 amino acids. The germline CDR1 and CDR2 sequences are SGHVS and FQNEAQ. CDR3 residues: CASSAAGSTGVEQYF. The CDR3 nucleotides are TGTGCCAGCAGCGCTGCGGGGTCTACAGGGGTTGAGCAGTACTTC.

The chain links TRBV11-2 to TRBJ1-1; D is unresolved. This CDR3 is built from 13 residues. V was shortened by 5 bases and J by 5 bases, with 12 bases between the two germline ends. Germline values: CDR1 SGHAT, CDR2 FQNNGV. Written as DNA, the CDR3 is TGTGCCAGCAGCGCTTTAAGCGGGACTGAAGCTTTCTTT. Amino acids: CASSALSGTEAFF.

The CDR3 region is CASSAGAGWNEQFF. CDR3 nucleotides: TGTGCCAGCAGCGCTGGGGCAGGGTGGAATGAGCAGTTCTTC. V and J are TRBV9 and TRBJ2-1; TRBD1 is a possible D gene (5 bases). Germline lookup yields CDR1 SGDLS and CDR2 YYNGEE. Trimming stripped 3 bases from V and 7 bases from J, with 14 bases between. The CDR3 runs 14 residues.

This sequence joins TRBV15 and TRBJ2-7, with TRBD2 matching over 10 bases. This CDR3 is 16 amino acids long. V was pared by 3 bases and J by 3 bases, with 8 bases of the junction left unmatched. CDR1 is LNHNV and CDR2 is YYDKDF in the germline V gene (reference sequence). The CDR3 nucleotides read TGTGCCACCAGCAGCCACACTAGCGGGGATATCTACGAGCAGTACTTC. Protein: CATSSHTSGDIYEQYF. The complete variable domain, with remaining parts taken from reference TRBV15 and TRBJ2-7, reads DAMVIQNPRYQVTQFGKPVTLSCSQTLNHNVMYWYQQKSSQAPKLLFHYYDKDFNNEADTPDNFQSRRPNTSFCFLDIRSPGLGDTAMYLCATSSHTSGDIYEQYFGPGTRLTVT.

The rearrangement links TRBV25-1 to TRBJ2-3; D possibly corresponds to TRBD2 (6 bases). Trimming removed 3 bases from V and 4 bases from J, with 20 bases in between. Germline CDR1 reads MGHDK; CDR2 reads SYGVNS. The CDR3 consists of 17 residues. CDR3 sequence: CASSDWAVAGLADTQYF. The CDR3, as DNA: TGTGCCAGCAGTGATTGGGCGGTGGCGGGGTTAGCAGATACGCAGTATTTT.

The chain is built from TRBV30 and TRBJ1-2, with D perhaps TRBD1 (6 bases). V lost 3 bases and J 2 bases, leaving 13 bases between the germline ends. This CDR3 contains 14 residues. Germline V gene data show CDR1 as GTSNPN and CDR2 as SVGIG (reference sequence). Here the CDR3 reads CAWSGLGQNYGYTF. DNA for the CDR3: TGTGCCTGGAGCGGTTTAGGACAGAACTATGGCTACACCTTC.

The chain combines TRBV9 with TRBJ2-3; 9 bases are a match to TRBD2. The V gene's germline CDR1 is SGDLS and CDR2 YYNGEE. CDR3 length equals 15 residues. J lost 1 base, V lost 7 bases, and 7 bases had no gene match. The chain's CDR3 is CASSVAGARTDTQYF. Here the CDR3 DNA reads TGTGCCAGCTCGGTAGCGGGGGCCCGCACAGATACGCAGTATTTT.

CDR3: CSVDRNTEAFF. The CDR3 DNA reads as TGCAGCGTTGACAGAAACACTGAAGCTTTCTTT. J is TRBJ1-1 and V is TRBV29-1; D remains ambiguous. The germline V gene encodes CDR1 SQVTM and CDR2 ANQGSEA. The V gene lost 3 bases and the J gene lost 2 bases, with 4 bases spanning the gap. CDR3 length: 11 residues.

This sequence joins TRBV5-4 and TRBJ2-3, with D possibly matching TRBD2 (5 bases). The CDR3 totals 14 residues. Deletions cut 1 base from V and 4 bases from J, with 10 bases between. CDR1 is SGHNT and CDR2 is YYREEE in the germline V gene (reference sequence). CDR3 nucleotide sequence: TGTGCCAGCAGCTTGCCCCGTAGCGCAGATACGCAGTATTTT. Translating gives CASSLPRSADTQYF.

This clone was observed a single time. This chain joins TRBV7-8 and TRBJ2-3; D is possibly TRBD1 (6 bases). With 2 bases removed from V and 2 bases from J, the gap between germline ends came to 17 bases. The CDR3 extends over 17 amino acids. CDR1 and CDR2 from the germline V gene are SGHVS and FQNEAQ. The CDR3 DNA reads TGTGCCAGCAGCTTACTTGACAGGAGCTTCGCCACAGATACGCAGTATTTT. It specifies CASSLLDRSFATDTQYF.

This chain uses TRBV18 with TRBJ1-1; the match to TRBD1 covers 7 bases. The V segment lost 3 bases and the J segment 2 bases; nucleotides outside the gene matches: 6. CDR1 and CDR2 (germline): KGHSH, LQKENI. The CDR3 has 15 residues. CDR3 loop: CASSPPGTANTEAFF. The DNA for the CDR3 is TGTGCCAGCTCACCTCCCGGGACAGCAAACACTGAAGCTTTCTTT. Combining the CDR3 with reference TRBV18 and TRBJ1-1 gives the whole variable domain NAGVMQNPRHLVRRRGQEARLRCSPMKGHSHVYWYRQLPEEGLKFMVYLQKENIIDESGMPKERFSAEFPKEGPSILRIQQVVRGDSAAYFCASSPPGTANTEAFFGQGTRLTVV.

This chain uses TRBV21-1 with TRBJ1-6; the D segment call TRBD1 is taken from the table without a DNA check. TRBV21-1 is noted as a pseudogene. The CDR3 loop spans 14 amino acids. In DNA form, the CDR3 reads TGTGCCAGCAGCAACCCAGGGGGCGGATCACCCCTCCACTTT. It encodes CASSNPGGGSPLHF.

The chain employs TRBV12-5 and TRBJ1-2; tentatively, D is TRBD1 (5 bases). Germline V gene lookup returns CDR1 LGHNT and CDR2 FRNRAP. V shed 6 bases and J shed 9 bases, with 11 bases lying between them. The CDR3 extends over 11 amino acids. The CDR3 loop is CASGDMRRYTF. CDR3 DNA sequence: TGTGCTAGTGGGGACATGAGGCGCTACACCTTC.

The rearrangement links TRBV7-2 to TRBJ1-5; a weak D match, TRBD1 (6 bases). The CDR3 loop spans 14 amino acids. Germline values: CDR1 SGHTA, CDR2 FQGNSA. Trimming took 4 bases from V and 8 from J, leaving 15 bases between them. DNA of the CDR3: TGTGCCAGCAGCTCAAGGGGGGGGTACGAGCCCCAGCATTTT. It specifies CASSSRGGYEPQHF.

The chain employs TRBV3-1 (or the pseudogene TRBV3-2) and TRBJ1-2, with 8 bases fitting TRBD1. The V and J ends lost 4 bases and 3 bases, in that order; junction bases with no gene match: 1. The CDR3 is made up of 13 amino acids. CDR1 is LGHDT, CDR2 YNNKEL, per germline (reference sequence). CDR3 bases: TGTGCCAGCAGCCTGACAGGGGACTATGGCTACACCTTC. Translated, it gives CASSLTGDYGYTF.

The J gene is TRBJ1-5, the V gene TRBV19; weak D call: TRBD1 (5 bases). CDR3 length: 13 amino acids. V was pared by 5 bases and J by 5 bases, with 10 bases between. Germline CDR1 LNHDA, CDR2 SQIVND (reference sequence). CDR3 protein: CASSFSRDQPQHF. Written as DNA, the CDR3 is TGTGCCAGTAGTTTCTCCAGGGATCAGCCCCAGCATTTT.

The V gene is TRBV7-9, the J gene TRBJ1-2, with TRBD1 identical over 7 bases. The germline V gene encodes CDR1 SEHNR and CDR2 FQNEAQ (reference sequence). The CDR3 covers 14 residues. V dropped 5 bases and J dropped 4; count of bases not matched to a gene: 7. CDR3 bases: TGTGCCAGCAGCATGAGGGACAGAGTCTATGGCTACACCTTC. Encoded protein: CASSMRDRVYGYTF. The full variable domain, its missing parts supplied by reference TRBV7-9 and TRBJ1-2, is DTGVSQNPRHKITKRGQNVTFRCDPISEHNRLYWYRQTLGQGPEFLTYFQNEAQLEKSRLLSDRFSAERPKGSFSTLEIQRTEQGDSAMYLCASSMRDRVYGYTFGSGTRLTVV.

V usage is TRBV11-2 and J usage is TRBJ2-5, with 11 bases fitting TRBD2. Germline V CDR1 and CDR2: SGHAT, FQNNGV. The V segment lost 6 bases and the J segment 5 bases; nucleotides outside the gene matches: 8. There are 15 residues in the CDR3. CDR3: CASRLAGAKMETQYF. The CDR3 nucleotides read TGTGCCAGCAGACTAGCGGGGGCTAAAATGGAGACCCAGTACTTC.

The genes are TRBV2 and TRBJ2-5; 15 nucleotides align to TRBD2. The junction had 7 bases not matched to a gene; V was cut back by 3 bases and J by 2 bases. Germline values: CDR1 SNHLY, CDR2 FYNNEI. This CDR3 comprises 18 residues. The CDR3 loop reads CASSEGTSGGQGQETQYF. The CDR3 DNA is TGTGCCAGCAGTGAGGGGACTAGCGGGGGGCAGGGGCAAGAGACCCAGTACTTC.